This T cell receptor beta chain was sequenced during a study of blood T cells in healthy people across ages. In its sample, this clonotype was seen many times. Primed by a sample-barcoded 5' primer and a J-beta primer mix, a second PCR proceeded for roughly 7 to 12 cycles. TCRdb re-derived calls from the 5' RACE reads in MiXCR, one entry per CDR3 protein. In the table there are about 1.7 million distinct CDR3 sequences, approximately 28% of which are singletons. CDR3 length: 14 amino acids. CDR1 is LGHNA, CDR2 YSLEER, per germline. The J segment lost 4 bases and the V segment lost 1 base, leaving 0 bases of the junction unmatched.

This receptor was taken from a young woman in good health. The chain recombines TRBV4-3 with TRBJ2-7; 11 bases are shared with TRBD2. The source material was blood. The CDR3, as DNA: TGCGCCAGCAGCCAAGGGACTAGCGGGTACGAGCAGTACTTC. Translation gives CASSQGTSGYEQYF.